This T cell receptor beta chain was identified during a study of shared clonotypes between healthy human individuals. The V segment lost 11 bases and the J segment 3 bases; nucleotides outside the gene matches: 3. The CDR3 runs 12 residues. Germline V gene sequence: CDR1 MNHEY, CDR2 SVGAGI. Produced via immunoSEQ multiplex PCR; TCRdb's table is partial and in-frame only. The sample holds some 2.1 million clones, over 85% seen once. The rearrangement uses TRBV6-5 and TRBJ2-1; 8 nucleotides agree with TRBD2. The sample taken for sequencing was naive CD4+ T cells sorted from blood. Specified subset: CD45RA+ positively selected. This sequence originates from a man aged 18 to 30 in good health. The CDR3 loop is CASSGRYNEQFF. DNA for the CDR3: TGTGCCTCTAGCGGGCGCTACAATGAGCAGTTCTTC.